Detailed here is one TCR beta chain. The antigen is not known. To make TCR beta libraries, researchers used iRepertoire HTBI primers and Arm-PCR of CDR3 regions. Via MiXCR, TCRdb re-called the multiplex PCR reads, giving one row per CDR3 protein. The sample consists of 400,000 to 500,000 distinct CDR3 sequences, around a fifth of them appearing once. This CDR3 has 12 amino acids. Trimming left V 5 bases short and J 8 bases short, with 10 bases between. Germline CDR1 reads SGHTA; CDR2 reads FQGNSA. Indicated time point: persistent/refractory GD, antithyroid drugs over 5 years with positive TRAb. The TCR library was made from RNA that had been extracted from PBMCs in TRIzol. The record originates from a study of regulatory T cells in long-lasting Graves disease. Study findings and constraints: With persistent disease, TRBV28, TRBJ1-2 and TRBJ2-5 were the favored segments.

Material: peripheral blood mononuclear cells (PBMCs), obtained when the disease was refractory, from a patient treated with antithyroid drugs. This clonotype originated in a female donor with Graves disease. The chain employs TRBV7-2 and TRBJ2-1; unclear D gene. The CDR3 bases are TGTGCCAGCAGCACCAGTGGCTATGAGCAGTTCTTC. Residues: CASSTSGYEQFF.